This TCR beta chain is drawn from a study of blood T cell repertoires in COVID-19. The CDR3 consists of 15 residues. Germline V gene lookup returns CDR1 SGHTS and CDR2 YDEGEE. With 0 bases removed from V and 5 bases from J, the gap between germline ends came to 15 bases. This clone was seen at least ten times. In the original workflow: Amplified reference gene primers provided the basis for estimating nucleated cell counts. Assay used: immunoSEQ multiplex PCR; TCRdb lists only in-frame clones, some missing. D and trimming come from the DNA, and the V and J calls and clone size come from that table. There are 70,000 or so clones in the sample; around 80% occur only once, and 9.7% lies in the top ten.

The sequence derives from a human donor in a cohort sampled during active COVID-19. The chain uses TRBV5-8 and TRBJ2-7; TRBD1 might be the D (5 bases). The specimen was peripheral blood. CDR3 in amino acids: CASSLGWGRSNEQYF. The CDR3 coding sequence is TGTGCCAGCAGCTTGGGATGGGGCAGATCCAACGAGCAGTACTTC.